This paragraph covers one T cell receptor beta chain sequence. Generated by immunoSEQ multiplex PCR, the TCRdb table keeps only in-frame clones and is missing some. The data contain some 110,000 clones, about 82% of them singletons. The data derive from a study of blood T cell repertoires in COVID-19. The sample was peripheral blood. This TCR came from a human donor in a cohort sampled during active COVID-19.

The CDR3 nucleotides read TGTGCCAGCAGTATCGGCACTGAAGCTTTCTTT. Translating gives CASSIGTEAFF. This chain joins TRBV6-6 and TRBJ1-1, with D unclear. The length of the CDR3 is 11 residues. Trimming stripped 5 bases from V and 4 bases from J, with 5 bases between. Germline-derived CDR1 and CDR2 are MNHNY and SVGAGI (reference sequence).